This TCR beta chain was sequenced during a study of T cells in Graves' hyperthyroidism and ophthalmopathy. Broader study findings: Before onset, ophthalmopathy was predicted by the model a median about six months earlier.

Concerning this clonotype itself: Its specificity is not known.

RNA transcripts were the template for amplifying TCR beta CDR3 regions. The TCR CDR3 first-round RT-PCR relied on the HTBI primer set. MiXCR was run by TCRdb on the multiplex PCR reads, yielding one entry per CDR3 protein. The table has about 840,000 distinct CDR3 sequences, about two fifths seen once; the top ten hold 7.5% to 9.5%. Sequencing used blood. The clonotype originates from a man aged 18 to 30 with Graves' hyperthyroidism.

CDR3 sequence reads: CASSRTSPQETQYF. CDR3 nucleotides: TGTGCCAGCAGCCGAACTAGCCCCCAAGAGACCCAGTACTTC. The chain carries TRBV12-3 or TRBV12-4 and TRBJ2-5; weak D call: TRBD2 (6 bases). The CDR3 covers 14 residues. The ends were cut back, 6 bases at V and 1 base at J, with 12 bases in the middle.